The next 20 T cell receptor beta chains were all read from a single sample in a study of blood T cell repertoires in COVID-19. TCRdb keeps only in-frame clones here, not all; method: immunoSEQ multiplex PCR. This sample yields fewer than 50,000 clones, of which more than 70% are seen a single time; around 15% belongs to the top ten. Source material: peripheral blood. These receptors came from a human donor in a cohort sampled during active COVID-19.

The chain employs TRBV7-3 and TRBJ2-3, with D perhaps TRBD2 (5 bases). This CDR3 contains 16 residues. In germline, CDR1 is SGHTA, CDR2 FQGTGA. The V end lost 1 base, the J end lost 2 bases, and 13 bases lay between the germline ends. DNA of the CDR3: TGTGCCAGCAGCTTAAGGCGGGCAGCGACCACAGATACGCAGTATTTT. As protein: CASSLRRAATTDTQYF. Together with reference TRBV7-3 and TRBJ2-3, the CDR3 gives the full variable domain: GAGVSQTPSNKVTEKGKYVELRCDPISGHTALYWYRQSLGQGPEFLIYFQGTGAADDSGLPNDRFFAVRPEGSVSTLKIQRTERGDSAVYLCASSLRRAATTDTQYFGPGTRLTVL.

The chain joins TRBV5-1 to TRBJ2-7; 8 bases are a match to TRBD2. The CDR3 covers 17 residues. The germline CDR1 and CDR2 sequences are SGHRS and YFSETQ. The V gene end was trimmed by 4 bases and the J gene end by 5 bases; junction bases not matched to a gene: 17. CDR3 DNA sequence: TGCGCCAGCAGCCCAAGGCAGCGGGGGCTCCAGAGGAACGAGCAGTACTTC. This encodes CASSPRQRGLQRNEQYF.

The chain recombines TRBV5-1 with TRBJ2-5; 7 nucleotides line up with TRBD2. Germline loops: CDR1 SGHRS, CDR2 YFSETQ. The CDR3 runs 16 residues. Trimming removed 1 base from V and 2 bases from J; junction bases left unmatched: 8. Written as DNA, the CDR3 is TGCGCCAGCAGCTTGAATAGCGGGTACTCACAAGAGACCCAGTACTTC. This codes for CASSLNSGYSQETQYF.

V is TRBV3-1 (or the pseudogene TRBV3-2) and J is TRBJ2-3; D gene unclear. V gave up 1 base and J gave up 1 base, with 15 bases separating them. The V gene's germline CDR1 is LGHDT and CDR2 YNNKEL (reference sequence). The CDR3 has 17 amino acids. Written as DNA, the CDR3 is TGTGCCAGCAGCCAAGTTGTGAATATCCTACGCACAGATACGCAGTATTTT. This encodes CASSQVVNILRTDTQYF.

This rearrangement joins TRBV6-1 to TRBJ2-1; D is possibly TRBD1 (5 bases). Germline-derived CDR1 and CDR2 are MNHNS and SASEGT. The CDR3 spans 15 residues. V was shortened by 2 bases and J by 1 base, with 9 bases between the two germline ends. DNA for the CDR3: TGTGCCAGCAGTGAACAGGGTTTTTCCTACAATGAGCAGTTCTTC. It translates to CASSEQGFSYNEQFF.

CDR3 protein: CASSWAGGVSTYGYTF. CDR3 bases: TGTGCCAGTAGTTGGGCAGGGGGCGTCTCAACCTATGGCTACACCTTC. The J gene is TRBJ1-2, the V gene TRBV19; TRBD1 aligns across 8 bases. V trimming: 5 bases; J trimming: 4 bases; junction bases outside the gene matches: 12. The CDR3 length is 16 residues. The germline V gene has CDR1 LNHDA and CDR2 SQIVND (reference sequence). Full variable domain (remainder filled in from reference TRBV19 and TRBJ1-2): DGGITQSPKYLFRKEGQNVTLSCEQNLNHDAMYWYRQDPGQGLRLIYYSQIVNDFQKGDIAEGYSVSREKKESFPLTVTSAQKNPTAFYLCASSWAGGVSTYGYTFGSGTRLTVV.

V gene TRBV19 combines with J gene TRBJ1-1; D remains unclear. Trimming stripped 6 bases from V and 1 base from J, with 12 bases between. This CDR3 has 14 residues. In germline, CDR1 is LNHDA, CDR2 SQIVND (reference sequence). In nucleotides, the CDR3 is TGTGCCAGTAGAATGGGCACGGCGAACACTGAAGCTTTCTTT. As protein: CASRMGTANTEAFF.

V is TRBV7-9 and J is TRBJ2-1; 7 nucleotides match TRBD2. Germline trimming cut 1 base from V and 10 bases from J; bases unmatched to any gene: 7. Germline values: CDR1 SEHNR, CDR2 FQNEAQ (reference sequence). CDR3 length equals 14 residues. CDR3 sequence reads: CASSLVVAGAEQFF. In DNA, the CDR3 is TGTGCCAGCAGCTTAGTCGTCGCGGGAGCGGAGCAGTTCTTC.

The sample holds a few counts of this clone. The rearrangement links TRBV9 to TRBJ2-1; 7 bases line up with TRBD1. Germline V gene sequence: CDR1 SGDLS, CDR2 YYNGEE. This CDR3 contains 14 residues. After removal of 0 bases from V and 7 bases from J, the junction contained 4 bases not matched to a gene. DNA of the CDR3: TGTGCCAGCAGCGTAGCGGGACAGACAAATGAGCAGTTCTTC. Encoded protein: CASSVAGQTNEQFF.

Here the CDR3 reads CASKPTGDSYTF. The CDR3 coding sequence is TGTGCCAGCAAACCGACGGGAGATAGCTACACCTTC. The chain is built from TRBV2 and TRBJ1-2; no firm D call. In germline, CDR1 is SNHLY, CDR2 FYNNEI. This CDR3 has 12 residues. Trimming shortened V by 7 bases and J by 9 bases, and 15 bases separated the two germline ends.

CDR3 DNA: TGTGCCAGCAGCGTATACAGCTCAAACACTGAAGCTTTCTTT. This codes for CASSVYSSNTEAFF. The gene calls are TRBV9 and TRBJ1-1; D uncertain. The CDR3 totals 14 residues. Germline assignment: CDR1 SGDLS and CDR2 YYNGEE. Trimming left V 1 base short and J 2 bases short, with 9 bases between.

V usage is TRBV9 and J usage is TRBJ2-2; 7 bases map to TRBD1. The germline CDR1 and CDR2 sequences are SGDLS and YYNGEE. This CDR3 is built from 14 residues. The trim removed 4 bases at V and 6 bases at J, leaving 6 bases unmatched. CDR3 nucleotide sequence: TGTGCCAGCAGCCGAACCCAGGGGGCCGGGGAGCTGTTTTTT. It specifies CASSRTQGAGELFF.

This chain connects TRBV20-1 to TRBJ2-5; 8 nucleotides agree with TRBD1. The germline gives CDR1 DFQATT, CDR2 SNEGSKA (reference sequence). The length of the CDR3 is 14 residues. V gave up 3 bases and J gave up 1 base; unmatched junction bases: 4. The CDR3 is CSASTGGLQETQYF. CDR3 sequence (DNA): TGCAGTGCTAGTACAGGGGGTCTCCAAGAGACCCAGTACTTC.

This clone was recorded once. The V and J genes are TRBV5-1 and TRBJ1-1; TRBD1 might be the D (5 bases). Germline CDR1 reads SGHRS; CDR2 reads YFSETQ. With 3 bases removed from V and 6 bases from J, the gap between germline ends came to 18 bases. There are 15 residues in the CDR3. CDR3 DNA sequence: TGCGCCAGCAGCTCCACAGGAGCAGGGATCGCTGAAGCTTTCTTT. Translated, it gives CASSSTGAGIAEAFF.

The chain recombines TRBV6-5 with TRBJ1-2; 9 bases align to TRBD1. Germline CDR1 is MNHEY and CDR2 is SVGAGI. The CDR3 loop spans 15 amino acids. With 6 bases clipped from V and 2 bases from J, the junction kept 7 bases outside the gene matches. The CDR3 nucleotides are TGTGCCAGCAGCGTACTGGGGACAGGGAACTATGGCTACACCTTC. This encodes CASSVLGTGNYGYTF.

V is TRBV12-3 or TRBV12-4 and J is TRBJ2-6; D not resolved. The CDR3 contains 13 residues. Trimming cost V 11 bases and J 0 bases, with 8 bases left between them. CDR3 in amino acids: CAVSNSGANVLTF. CDR3 coding DNA: TGTGCCGTTAGTAACTCTGGGGCCAACGTCCTGACTTTC.

The CDR3 nucleotides read TGTGCCAGCAGTTTTGCCCCGGGACAAAAGCAAGAGACCCAGTACTTC. This sequence encodes CASSFAPGQKQETQYF. The V gene is TRBV27, the J gene TRBJ2-5; TRBD1 is a possible D gene (6 bases). The V end lost 3 bases, the J end lost 2 bases, and 16 bases lay between the germline ends. CDR3 size: 16 residues. In germline, CDR1 is MNHEY, CDR2 SMNVEV (reference sequence).

V and J are TRBV7-2 and TRBJ2-7, with 9 nucleotides matching TRBD1. The trim removed 2 bases at V and 3 bases at J, leaving 8 bases unmatched. The CDR3 sequence is 16 residues long. The V gene's germline CDR1 is SGHTA and CDR2 FQGNSA. CDR3 protein: CASSLLPGQGLYEQYF. DNA for the CDR3: TGTGCCAGCAGCTTACTTCCGGGACAGGGCCTCTACGAGCAGTACTTC.

The CDR3 sequence is CASRERLAGFQETQYF. The CDR3 bases are TGTGCCAGCAGAGAACGATTAGCGGGATTCCAAGAGACCCAGTACTTC. The chain combines TRBV6-1 with TRBJ2-5, with 8 bases lining up with TRBD2. Germline CDR1 and CDR2: MNHNS and SASEGT. The V segment lost 6 bases and the J segment 1 base; nucleotides outside the gene matches: 10. The CDR3 is made up of 16 amino acids.

The V and J genes are TRBV19 and TRBJ1-3; D remains unclear. The V gene's germline CDR1 is LNHDA and CDR2 SQIVND (reference sequence). This CDR3 contains 12 residues. V lost 4 bases to trimming and J lost 7 bases, with 8 bases between them. CDR3 sequence (DNA): TGTGCCAGTAGTAGCCAAGCGAACACCATATATTTT. Translated, it gives CASSSQANTIYF.